The following is a T cell receptor beta chain sequence with its context. Original methodology: Amplification of reference gene primers provided the estimated nucleated cell counts. Repertoires were generated with immunoSEQ multiplex PCR, while TCRdb's copy carries only in-frame clones and drops some. That table furnishes V, J and clone size, whereas the DNA furnished D and trimming. The sample comprises 160,000 or so clones, under 90% of which are singletons, and 15% to 20% rests with the top ten. Adults between about 18 and 95 years of age took part from under 30 US areas. These data are taken from a study of blood T cell repertoires in COVID-19. Study at large: COVID-19 samples from acute and convalescent phases originated in the United States, Italy and Spain.

V was clipped by 6 bases and J by 5 bases; unmatched bases: 11. The CDR3 is made up of 15 amino acids. Germline V gene sequence: CDR1 SGHRS, CDR2 YFSETQ. The sample consisted of PBMCs or T cells enriched from blood (not recorded which). This TCR was sampled from a man aged 55 to 69 who had recovered from COVID-19. This chain connects TRBV5-1 to TRBJ1-2; TRBD1 matches 9 bases. The CDR3 loop is CASNQQGAEGYGYTF. CDR3 nucleotides: TGCGCCAGCAATCAACAGGGGGCTGAGGGGTATGGCTACACCTTC. The full variable domain, rest sourced from reference TRBV5-1 and TRBJ1-2, is KAGVTQTPRYLIKTRGQQVTLSCSPISGHRSVSWYQQTPGQGLQFLFEYFSETQRNKGNFPGRFSGRQFSNSRSEMNVSTLELGDSALYLCASNQQGAEGYGYTFGSGTRLTVV.